A selection of T cell receptor beta chains follows, all from one sample in a study of cytomegalovirus exposure and HLA in healthy donors. The assay was immunoSEQ multiplex PCR, and TCRdb's table has in-frame clones only and misses some. The sample shows around 110,000 clones, 9.5% of them seen only once. The sequencing input was PBMCs. The receptors originated from a man younger than 45 in good health and CMV-seronegative. Both conserved end residues are part of each CDR3. Each record gives: clone size, D gene, V gene, J gene, CDR3 protein, CDR3 DNA. The D gene is left open where the match is weak. Some rows mark clone size as missing; the rest say once, few, many or name a class of expanded clone.

few	-	TRBV27	TRBJ2-7	CASSLSRRALEQYF	TGTGCCAGCAGCCTGAGTCGGAGGGCGTTAGAGCAGTACTTC
few	TRBD2	TRBV30	TRBJ2-7	CAWSRASGRHREYF	TGTGCCTGGAGTAGGGCTAGCGGGAGGCACAGGGAGTACTTC
few	TRBD1	TRBV4-1	TRBJ1-5	CASSQPTGAYQPQHF	TGCGCCAGCAGCCAGCCCACAGGGGCGTATCAGCCCCAGCATTTT
few	-	TRBV7-2	TRBJ2-7	CASSPKGNAGAAQEQYF	TGTGCCAGCAGCCCCAAAGGAAACGCAGGGGCTGCGCAGGAGCAGTACTTC
-	-	TRBV2	TRBJ1-1	CASRRRQGMNPEAFF	TGTGCCAGCAGAAGAAGGCAGGGGATGAACCCTGAAGCTTTCTTT
few	-	TRBV30	TRBJ1-5	CAWSTYGDPQHF	TGTGCCTGGAGTACCTACGGGGATCCCCAGCATTTT
few	-	TRBV7-2	TRBJ2-7	CASSSPAGNSYEQYF	TGTGCCAGCAGCTCCCCCGCAGGGAACTCCTACGAGCAGTACTTC
few	-	TRBV14	TRBJ1-4	CASSQDSGGNEKLFF	TGTGCCAGCAGCCAAGATTCGGGGGGTAATGAAAAACTGTTTTTT
-	TRBD2	TRBV2	TRBJ2-3	CASTRGGITGDTQYF	TGTGCCAGCACGCGCGGGGGTATAACAGGAGATACGCAGTATTTT
few	-	TRBV6-6	TRBJ1-1	CASSPGDRFYTEAFF	TGTGCCAGCAGTCCAGGGGACCGGTTTTACACTGAAGCTTTCTTT
-	-	TRBV5-5	TRBJ1-1	CASSSKGTQAFF	TGTGCCAGCAGTTCAAAGGGGACACAAGCTTTCTTT
-	-	TRBV4-3	TRBJ1-4	CASSRTSARAGLFF	TGCGCCAGCAGCCGAACGAGTGCCCGAGCGGGACTGTTTTTT
-	TRBD1	TRBV6-5	TRBJ1-2	CASSGGTGGYGYTF	TGTGCCAGCAGTGGGGGGACAGGGGGGTATGGCTACACCTTC
-	TRBD1	TRBV27	TRBJ1-1	CASSFHPTGSTEAFF	TGTGCCAGCAGTTTCCACCCGACAGGGTCCACTGAAGCTTTCTTT
few	TRBD1	TRBV4-3	TRBJ2-1	CASSHSDRGHEQFF	TGCGCCAGCAGCCATTCGGACAGGGGCCATGAGCAGTTCTTC